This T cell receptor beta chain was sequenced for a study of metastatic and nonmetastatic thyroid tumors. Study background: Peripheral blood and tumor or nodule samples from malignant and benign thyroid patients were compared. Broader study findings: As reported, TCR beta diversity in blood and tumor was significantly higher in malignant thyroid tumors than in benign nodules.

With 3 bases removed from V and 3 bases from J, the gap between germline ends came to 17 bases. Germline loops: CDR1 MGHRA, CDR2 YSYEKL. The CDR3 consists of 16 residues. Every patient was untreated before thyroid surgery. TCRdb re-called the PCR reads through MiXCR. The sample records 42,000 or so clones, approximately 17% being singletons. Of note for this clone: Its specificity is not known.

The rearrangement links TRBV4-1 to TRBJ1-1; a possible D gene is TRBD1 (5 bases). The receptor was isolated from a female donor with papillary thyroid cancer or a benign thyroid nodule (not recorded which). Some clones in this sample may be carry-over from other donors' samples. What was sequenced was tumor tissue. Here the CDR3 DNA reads TGCGCCAGCAGCCAGGCACCGGGACGGGGGGACACTGAAGCTTTCTTT. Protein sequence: CASSQAPGRGDTEAFF.